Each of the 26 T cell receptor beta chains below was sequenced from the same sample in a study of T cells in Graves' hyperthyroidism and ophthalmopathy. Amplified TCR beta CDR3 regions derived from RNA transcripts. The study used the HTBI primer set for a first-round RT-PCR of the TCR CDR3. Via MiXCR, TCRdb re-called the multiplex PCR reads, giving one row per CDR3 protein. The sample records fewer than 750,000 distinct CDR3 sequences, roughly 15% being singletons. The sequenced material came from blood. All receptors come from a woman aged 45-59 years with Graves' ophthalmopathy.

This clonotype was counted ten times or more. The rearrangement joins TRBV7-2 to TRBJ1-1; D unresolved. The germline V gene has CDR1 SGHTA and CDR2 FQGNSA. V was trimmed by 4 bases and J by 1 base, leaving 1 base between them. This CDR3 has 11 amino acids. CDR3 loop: CASSWNTEAFF. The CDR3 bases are TGTGCCAGCAGCTGGAACACTGAAGCTTTCTTT.

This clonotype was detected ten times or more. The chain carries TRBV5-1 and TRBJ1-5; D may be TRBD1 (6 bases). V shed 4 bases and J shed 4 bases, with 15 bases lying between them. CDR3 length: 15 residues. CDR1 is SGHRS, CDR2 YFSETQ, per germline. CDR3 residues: CASSPLGAINQPQHF. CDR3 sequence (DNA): TGCGCCAGCAGCCCGCTGGGGGCCATAAATCAGCCCCAGCATTTT.

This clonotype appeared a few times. This CDR3 reads CASSIGWAALNTGELFF. The CDR3 coding sequence is TGTGCCAGTAGTATAGGATGGGCGGCCCTGAACACCGGGGAGCTGTTTTTT. The chain is built from TRBV19 and TRBJ2-2; D unclear. Germline CDR1 is LNHDA and CDR2 is SQIVND (reference sequence). The CDR3 length is 17 residues. V lost 1 base to trimming and J lost 1 base, with 13 bases between them.

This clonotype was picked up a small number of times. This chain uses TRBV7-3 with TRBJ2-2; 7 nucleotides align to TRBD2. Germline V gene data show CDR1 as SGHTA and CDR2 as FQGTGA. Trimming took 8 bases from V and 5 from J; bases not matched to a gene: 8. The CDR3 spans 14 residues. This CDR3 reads CASEAGVRTGELFF. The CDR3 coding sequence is TGTGCCAGCGAGGCGGGAGTAAGGACCGGGGAGCTGTTTTTT.

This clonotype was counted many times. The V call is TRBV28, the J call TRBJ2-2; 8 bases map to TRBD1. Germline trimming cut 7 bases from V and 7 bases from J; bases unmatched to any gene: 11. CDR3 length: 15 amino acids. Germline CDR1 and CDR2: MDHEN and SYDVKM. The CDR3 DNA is TGTGCCAGCATTATTGGACAGGGTGTGGGCGGGGAGCTGTTTTTT. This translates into CASIIGQGVGGELFF.

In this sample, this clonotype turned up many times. The CDR3 region has the DNA TGTGCCAGCAGGAGTACAGGGGTGCGGTATGGCTACACCTTC. This codes for CASRSTGVRYGYTF. The chain uses TRBV12-3 or TRBV12-4 and TRBJ1-2, with 7 bases identical to TRBD1. This CDR3 has 14 residues. With V trimmed by 6 bases and J by 5 bases, 9 bases remained unmatched.

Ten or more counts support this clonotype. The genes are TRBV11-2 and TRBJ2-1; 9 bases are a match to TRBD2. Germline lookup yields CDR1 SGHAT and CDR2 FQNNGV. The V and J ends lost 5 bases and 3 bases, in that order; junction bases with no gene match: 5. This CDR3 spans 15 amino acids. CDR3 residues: CASSLAGMDYNEQFF. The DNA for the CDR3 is TGTGCCAGCAGCCTAGCGGGAATGGACTACAATGAGCAGTTCTTC.

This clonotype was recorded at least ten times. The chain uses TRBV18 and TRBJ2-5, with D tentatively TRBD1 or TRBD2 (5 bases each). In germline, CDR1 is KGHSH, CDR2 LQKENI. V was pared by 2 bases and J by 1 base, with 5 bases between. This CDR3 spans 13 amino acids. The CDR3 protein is CASSPGTQETQYF. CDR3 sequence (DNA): TGTGCCAGCTCACCAGGGACCCAAGAGACCCAGTACTTC.

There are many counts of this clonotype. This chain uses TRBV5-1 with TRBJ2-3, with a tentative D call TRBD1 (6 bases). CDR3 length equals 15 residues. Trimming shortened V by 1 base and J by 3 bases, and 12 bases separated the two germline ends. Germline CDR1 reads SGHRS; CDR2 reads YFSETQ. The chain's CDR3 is CASSLNNRVTDTQYF. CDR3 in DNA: TGCGCCAGCAGCTTGAATAACAGGGTGACAGATACGCAGTATTTT.

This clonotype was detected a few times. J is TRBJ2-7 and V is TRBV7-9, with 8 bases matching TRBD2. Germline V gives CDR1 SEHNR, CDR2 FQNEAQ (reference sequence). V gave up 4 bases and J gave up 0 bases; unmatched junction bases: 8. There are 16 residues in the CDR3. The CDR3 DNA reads TGTGCCAGCAGCTCCCCCCTTAGCGGGACCTCCTACGAGCAGTACTTC. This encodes CASSSPLSGTSYEQYF.

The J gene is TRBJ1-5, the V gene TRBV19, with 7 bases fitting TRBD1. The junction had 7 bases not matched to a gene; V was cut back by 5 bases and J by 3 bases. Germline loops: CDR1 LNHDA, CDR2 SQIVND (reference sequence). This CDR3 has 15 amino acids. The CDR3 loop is CASSGQGGPNQPQHF. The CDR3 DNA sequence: TGTGCCAGTAGTGGCCAGGGGGGACCCAATCAGCCCCAGCATTTT.

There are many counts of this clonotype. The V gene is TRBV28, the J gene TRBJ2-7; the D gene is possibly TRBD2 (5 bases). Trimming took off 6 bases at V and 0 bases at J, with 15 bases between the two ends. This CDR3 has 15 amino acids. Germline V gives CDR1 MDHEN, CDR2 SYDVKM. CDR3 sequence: CASSSSPDFSYEQYF. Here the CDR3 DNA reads TGTGCCAGCAGCAGTTCCCCGGACTTCTCCTACGAGCAGTACTTC.

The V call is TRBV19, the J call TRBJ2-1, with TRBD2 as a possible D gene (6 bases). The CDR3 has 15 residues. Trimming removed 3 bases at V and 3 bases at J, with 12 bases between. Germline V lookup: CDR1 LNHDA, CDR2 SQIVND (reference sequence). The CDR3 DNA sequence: TGTGCCAGTAGTATCGGTAGCGGAAGCTACAATGAGCAGTTCTTC. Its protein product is CASSIGSGSYNEQFF.

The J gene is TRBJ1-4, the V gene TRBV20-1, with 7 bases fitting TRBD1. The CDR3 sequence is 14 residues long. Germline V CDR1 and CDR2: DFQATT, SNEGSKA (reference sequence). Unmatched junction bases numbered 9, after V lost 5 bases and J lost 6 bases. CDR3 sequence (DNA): TGCAGTGCTCCCAACCCACAGGGGTATGAAAAACTGTTTTTT. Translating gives CSAPNPQGYEKLFF.

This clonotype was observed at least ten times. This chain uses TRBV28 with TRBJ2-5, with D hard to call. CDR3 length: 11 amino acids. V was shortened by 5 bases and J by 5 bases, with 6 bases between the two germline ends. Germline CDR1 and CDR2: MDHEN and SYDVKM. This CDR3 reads CASSQPETQYF. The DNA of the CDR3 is TGTGCCAGCAGTCAGCCGGAGACCCAGTACTTC.

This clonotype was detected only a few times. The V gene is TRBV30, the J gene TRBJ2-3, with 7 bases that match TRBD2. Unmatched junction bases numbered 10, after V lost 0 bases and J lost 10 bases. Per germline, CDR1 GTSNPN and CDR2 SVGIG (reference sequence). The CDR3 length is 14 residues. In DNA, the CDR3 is TGTGCCTGGAGTGTCCCAGCGGGACGGGGCGCGCAGTATTTT. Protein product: CAWSVPAGRGAQYF.

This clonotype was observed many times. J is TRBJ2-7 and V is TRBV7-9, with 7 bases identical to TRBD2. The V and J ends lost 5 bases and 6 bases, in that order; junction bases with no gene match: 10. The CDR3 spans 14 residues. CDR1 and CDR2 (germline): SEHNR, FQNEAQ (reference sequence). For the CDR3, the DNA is TGTGCCAGCAGCCGACACGGGGGGTCCGTCGAGCAGTACTTC. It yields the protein CASSRHGGSVEQYF.

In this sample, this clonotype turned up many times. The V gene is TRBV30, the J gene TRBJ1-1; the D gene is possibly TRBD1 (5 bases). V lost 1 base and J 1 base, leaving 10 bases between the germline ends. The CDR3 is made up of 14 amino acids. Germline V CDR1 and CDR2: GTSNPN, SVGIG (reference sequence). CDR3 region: CAWSADRRNTEAFF. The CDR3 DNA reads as TGTGCCTGGAGTGCTGACAGAAGGAACACTGAAGCTTTCTTT.

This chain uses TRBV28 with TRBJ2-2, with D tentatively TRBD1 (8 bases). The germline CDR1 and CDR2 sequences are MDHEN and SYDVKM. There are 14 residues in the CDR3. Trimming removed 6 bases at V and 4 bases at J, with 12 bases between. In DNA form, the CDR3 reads TGTGCCAGCAGCAACAGGGGGGGCACCGGGGAGCTGTTTTTT. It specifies CASSNRGGTGELFF.

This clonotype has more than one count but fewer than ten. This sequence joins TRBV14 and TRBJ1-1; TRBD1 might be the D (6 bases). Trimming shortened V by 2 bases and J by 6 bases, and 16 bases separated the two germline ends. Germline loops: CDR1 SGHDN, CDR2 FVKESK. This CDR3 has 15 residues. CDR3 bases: TGTGCCAGCAGCCAAACAATAGGACAGAGAGCTGAAGCTTTCTTT. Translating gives CASSQTIGQRAEAFF. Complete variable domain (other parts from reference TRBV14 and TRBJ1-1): EAGVTQFPSHSVIEKGQTVTLRCDPISGHDNLYWYRRVMGKEIKFLLHFVKESKQDESGMPNNRFLAERTGGTYSTLKVQPAELEDSGVYFCASSQTIGQRAEAFFGQGTRLTVV.

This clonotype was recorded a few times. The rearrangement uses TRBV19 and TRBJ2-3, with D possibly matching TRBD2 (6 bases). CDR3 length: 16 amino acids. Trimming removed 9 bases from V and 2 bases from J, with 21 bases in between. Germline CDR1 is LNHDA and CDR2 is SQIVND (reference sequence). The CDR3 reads CARTEGLAEITDTQYF. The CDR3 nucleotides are TGTGCCAGGACTGAAGGATTAGCGGAGATCACAGATACGCAGTATTTT.

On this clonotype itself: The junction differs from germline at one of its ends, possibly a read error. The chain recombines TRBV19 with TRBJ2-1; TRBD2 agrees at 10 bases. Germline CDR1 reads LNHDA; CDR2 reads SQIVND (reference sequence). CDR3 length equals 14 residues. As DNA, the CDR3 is TGTGCCAGTAGTTCTAGCGGGAGAAGCTATGAGCGGTTCTTC. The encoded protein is CASSSSGRSYERFF. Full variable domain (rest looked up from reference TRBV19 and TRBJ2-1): DGGITQSPKYLFRKEGQNVTLSCEQNLNHDAMYWYRQDPGQGLRLIYYSQIVNDFQKGDIAEGYSVSREKKESFPLTVTSAQKNPTAFYLCASSSSGRSYERFFGPGTRLTVL.

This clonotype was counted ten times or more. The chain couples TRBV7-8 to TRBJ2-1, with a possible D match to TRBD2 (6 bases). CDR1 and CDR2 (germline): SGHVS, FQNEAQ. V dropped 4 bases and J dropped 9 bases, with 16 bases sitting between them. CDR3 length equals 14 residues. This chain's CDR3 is CASSSAGPLGEQFF. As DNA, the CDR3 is TGTGCCAGCAGCTCGGCGGGGCCTCTAGGTGAGCAGTTCTTC.

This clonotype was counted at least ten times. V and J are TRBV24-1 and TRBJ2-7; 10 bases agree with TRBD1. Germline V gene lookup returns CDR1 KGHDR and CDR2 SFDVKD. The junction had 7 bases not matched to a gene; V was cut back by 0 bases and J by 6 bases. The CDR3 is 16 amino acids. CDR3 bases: TGTGCCACCAGTGATTTGCAGAGACAGGGGGCTTCCGAGCAGTACTTC. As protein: CATSDLQRQGASEQYF.

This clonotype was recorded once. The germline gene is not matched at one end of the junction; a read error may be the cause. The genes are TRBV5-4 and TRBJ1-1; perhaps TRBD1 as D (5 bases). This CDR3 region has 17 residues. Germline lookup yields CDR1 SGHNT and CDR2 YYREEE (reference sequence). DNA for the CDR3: TGTGCCAGCAGCTTGAAGAGGATCTCTACAGTGGACACTGAAGCTTTCTTC. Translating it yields CASSLKRISTVDTEAFF.

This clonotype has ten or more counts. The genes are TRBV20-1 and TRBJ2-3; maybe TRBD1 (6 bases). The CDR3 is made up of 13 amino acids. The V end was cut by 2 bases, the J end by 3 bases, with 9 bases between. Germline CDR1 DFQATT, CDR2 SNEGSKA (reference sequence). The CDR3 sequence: CSARLGTTDTQYF. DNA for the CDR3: TGCAGTGCTAGACTTGGGACAACAGATACGCAGTATTTT.